Reported below is one TCR beta chain. Researchers isolated total RNA from whole blood without sorting T cells. Eight separate reactions per sample served to make cDNA. TCRdb reanalyzed the 5' RACE reads, giving one entry per CDR3 protein sequence and no DNA. This sample's table reports 440,000 or so distinct CDR3 sequences. The source of the sample is a study of monozygotic twins with inflammatory bowel disease. This CDR3 has 15 amino acids. Germline CDR1 DFQATT, CDR2 SNEGSKA (reference sequence). The sequence derives from a human donor with ulcerative colitis or Crohn's disease, or a healthy co-twin of an affected twin (not recorded which). Material: blood. This chain uses TRBV20-1 with TRBJ2-1; there is no DNA to check the TCRdb D call of TRBD2. The CDR3 sequence is CSARDQWSGGNEQFF.